The 12 T cell receptor beta chains below all came from one sample that was sequenced in a study of blood T cells in healthy people across ages. Alongside a J-beta primer mix, a sample-barcoded 5' primer served in a second PCR lasting about 7 to 11 cycles. TCRdb re-called the 5' RACE reads with MiXCR, one entry per CDR3 protein. The sample records around 1,700,000 distinct CDR3 sequences, under 30% being singletons. Sequenced: blood. These receptor sequences come from a woman aged 30 to 39 in good health.

The table lists this clonotype with a few counts. This CDR3 is CASILRLEAFF. The CDR3 nucleotides read TGTGCCAGCATTCTCCGATTGGAAGCTTTCTTT. This chain joins TRBV12-3 or TRBV12-4 and TRBJ1-1; unclear D gene. V was shortened by 7 bases and J by 8 bases, with 11 bases between the two germline ends. The CDR3 runs to 11 residues.

The CDR3, as DNA: TGTGCCAGCAGCCCCGTCCCGGGGAATTCACCCCTCCACTTT. It yields the protein CASSPVPGNSPLHF. The chain has TRBV7-9 and TRBJ1-6; D is unresolved. The CDR3 loop spans 14 amino acids. V dropped 5 bases and J dropped 7 bases, with 12 bases sitting between them. The V gene's germline CDR1 is SEHNR and CDR2 FQNEAQ (reference sequence). The whole variable domain, filled in from reference TRBV7-9 and TRBJ1-6, reads DTGVSQNPRHKITKRGQNVTFRCDPISEHNRLYWYRQTLGQGPEFLTYFQNEAQLEKSRLLSDRFSAERPKGSFSTLEIQRTEQGDSAMYLCASSPVPGNSPLHFGNGTRLTVT.

V usage is TRBV30 and J usage is TRBJ2-7, with TRBD1 matching over 9 bases. The ends lost 0 bases at V and 0 bases at J; junction bases unmatched: 3. The germline V gene encodes CDR1 GTSNPN and CDR2 SVGIG (reference sequence). The CDR3 covers 15 residues. CDR3 in amino acids: CAWSVGGQGSYEQYF. CDR3 DNA: TGTGCCTGGAGTGTAGGGGGACAGGGCTCCTACGAGCAGTACTTC.

The chain uses TRBV6-1 and TRBJ2-3, with D hard to call. The germline CDR1 and CDR2 sequences are MNHNS and SASEGT. Trimming took off 3 bases at V and 2 bases at J, with 6 bases between the two ends. This CDR3 spans 13 amino acids. Written as DNA, the CDR3 is TGTGCCAGCAGTGACAGACCCACAGATACGCAGTATTTT. It encodes CASSDRPTDTQYF.

A few counts support this clonotype. V gene TRBV2 combines with J gene TRBJ1-2, with a tentative D call TRBD1 (5 bases). Germline assignment: CDR1 SNHLY and CDR2 FYNNEI. V was shortened by 5 bases and J by 6 bases, with 10 bases between the two germline ends. The CDR3 is 12 residues long. The CDR3 DNA follows: TGTGCCAGCAGTCGCAGGGCGGATGGCTACACCTTC. Its protein product is CASSRRADGYTF.

This clonotype showed up just a few times. V is TRBV3-1 and J is TRBJ2-5; a weak D match, TRBD1 (5 bases). The end of the DNA fits TRBJ2-7 better, so the J call may be wrong. Germline V gene sequence: CDR1 LGHDT, CDR2 YNNKEL (reference sequence). The CDR3 loop spans 14 amino acids. CDR3 loop: CASSQRRQIGEQYF. In DNA form, the CDR3 reads TGTGCCAGCAGTCAGAGACGACAGATAGGCGAGCAGTACTTC.

The sample holds a few counts of this clonotype. The rearrangement links TRBV27 to TRBJ1-4; no definite D call. The CDR3 has 15 residues. Per the germline V gene, CDR1 is MNHEY and CDR2 is SMNVEV (reference sequence). Trimming removed 6 bases at V and 7 bases at J, with 18 bases between. CDR3 nucleotide sequence: TGTGCCAGCAGCCCAAAAGGGAGGACCGTTGAAAAACTGTTTTTT. Amino acid sequence: CASSPKGRTVEKLFF.

The chain carries TRBV20-1 and TRBJ1-5; perhaps TRBD1 as D (6 bases). Germline loops: CDR1 DFQATT, CDR2 SNEGSKA (reference sequence). The CDR3 covers 14 residues. Trimming stripped 2 bases from V and 7 bases from J, with 15 bases between. Here the CDR3 reads CSARRGTGSQPQHF. As DNA, the CDR3 is TGCAGTGCTAGAAGAGGAACAGGGAGCCAGCCCCAGCATTTT.

This clonotype came up a few times. The CDR3 spells CASSPFPPPDTQYF. Here the CDR3 DNA reads TGTGCCAGCAGTCCCTTTCCCCCCCCAGATACGCAGTATTTT. The V call is TRBV12-3 or TRBV12-4, the J call TRBJ2-3; unclear D gene. Trimming stripped 5 bases from V and 4 bases from J, with 13 bases between. The CDR3 is 14 residues long.

This clonotype has a handful of counts. The chain joins TRBV9 to TRBJ2-2; 10 nucleotides match TRBD2. Germline lookup yields CDR1 SGDLS and CDR2 YYNGEE. Trimming cost V 0 bases and J 7 bases; bases outside gene matches: 3. CDR3 length: 15 residues. In DNA form, the CDR3 reads TGTGCCAGCAGCGTAGCCCTAGCGGGAGTCGGGGAGCTGTTTTTT. This gives the protein CASSVALAGVGELFF.

The V gene is TRBV10-3, the J gene TRBJ1-6, with D possibly matching TRBD1 (5 bases). The CDR3 is 13 residues long. CDR1 and CDR2 (germline): ENHRY, SYGVKD. Trimming shortened V by 7 bases and J by 11 bases, and 15 bases separated the two germline ends. The DNA of the CDR3 is TGTGCCATCACCGACAGAGAAGGGGCACCCCTCCACTTT. Protein: CAITDREGAPLHF.

This clonotype was counted between two and nine times. Written as DNA, the CDR3 is TGCAGCGTTGTGCGATCGGTGTGGGGCTACACCTTC. It encodes CSVVRSVWGYTF. The chain has TRBV29-1 and TRBJ1-2; D is unresolved. Germline V gene lookup returns CDR1 SQVTM and CDR2 ANQGSEA. With 4 bases removed from V and 8 bases from J, the gap between germline ends came to 14 bases. There are 12 residues in the CDR3.